This T cell receptor (beta chain) comes out of a study of T cell repertoires in cytomegalovirus infection. The overall study: The public TCR beta signatures pointed to both CMV infection and matching HLA type.

This clonotype appeared a few times. V dropped 3 bases and J dropped 1 base, with 9 bases sitting between them. CDR3 length equals 14 residues. CDR1 is LNHNV, CDR2 YYDKDF, per germline (reference sequence). TCRdb analysed the reads with MiXCR anew, one entry per CDR3 protein. Of around 740,000 distinct CDR3 sequences listed, roughly 35% are singletons. The receptor's source is a human donor in good health (CMV status not recorded). Some clones in this sample may be carry-over from other donors' samples. The sequencing input was PBMCs. The V and J genes are TRBV15 and TRBJ1-1, with a possible D match to TRBD1 (5 bases). The DNA of the CDR3 is TGTGCCACCAGCAGGGAGGGGACGAACACTGAAGCTTTCTTT. Translated, it gives CATSREGTNTEAFF.